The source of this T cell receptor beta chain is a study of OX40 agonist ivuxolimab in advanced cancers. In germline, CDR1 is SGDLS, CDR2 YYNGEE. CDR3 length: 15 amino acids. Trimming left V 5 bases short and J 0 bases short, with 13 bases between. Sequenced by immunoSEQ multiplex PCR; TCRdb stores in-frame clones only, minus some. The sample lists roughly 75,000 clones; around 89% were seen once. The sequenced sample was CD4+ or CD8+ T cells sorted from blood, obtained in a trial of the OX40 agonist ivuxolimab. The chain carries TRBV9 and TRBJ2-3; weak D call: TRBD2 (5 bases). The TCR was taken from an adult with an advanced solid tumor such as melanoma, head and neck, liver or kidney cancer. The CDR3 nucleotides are TGTGCCAGCAGTGACCCGGGGAATAGCACAGATACGCAGTATTTT. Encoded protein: CASSDPGNSTDTQYF.